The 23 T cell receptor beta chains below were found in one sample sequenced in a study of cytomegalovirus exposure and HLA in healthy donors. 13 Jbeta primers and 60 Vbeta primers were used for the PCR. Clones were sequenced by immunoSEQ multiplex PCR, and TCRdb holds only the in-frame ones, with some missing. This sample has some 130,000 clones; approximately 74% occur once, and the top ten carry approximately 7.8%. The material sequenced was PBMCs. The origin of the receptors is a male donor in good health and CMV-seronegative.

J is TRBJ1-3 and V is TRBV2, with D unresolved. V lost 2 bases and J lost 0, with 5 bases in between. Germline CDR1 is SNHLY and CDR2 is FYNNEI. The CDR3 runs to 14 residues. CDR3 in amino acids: CASSELFSGNTIYF. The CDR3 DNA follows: TGTGCCAGCAGTGAACTGTTCTCTGGAAACACCATATATTTT.

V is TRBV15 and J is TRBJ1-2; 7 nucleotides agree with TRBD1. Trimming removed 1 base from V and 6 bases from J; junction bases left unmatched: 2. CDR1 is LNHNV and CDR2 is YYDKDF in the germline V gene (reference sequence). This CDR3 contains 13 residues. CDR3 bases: TGTGCCACCAGCAGAGTAGGGGGCGATGGCTACACCTTC. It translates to CATSRVGGDGYTF.

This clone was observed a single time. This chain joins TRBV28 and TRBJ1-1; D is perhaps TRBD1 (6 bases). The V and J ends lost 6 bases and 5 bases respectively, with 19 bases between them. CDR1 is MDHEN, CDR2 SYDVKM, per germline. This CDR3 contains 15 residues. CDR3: CASRSPGGFRTEAFF. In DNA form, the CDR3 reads TGTGCCAGCAGGTCGCCTGGGGGCTTTAGGACTGAAGCTTTCTTT.

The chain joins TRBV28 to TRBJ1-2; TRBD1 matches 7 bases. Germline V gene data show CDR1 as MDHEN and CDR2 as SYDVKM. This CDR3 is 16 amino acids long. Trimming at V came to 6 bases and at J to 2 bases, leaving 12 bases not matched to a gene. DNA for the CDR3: TGTGCCAGCAGGTCTCCCCCTGGACAGGCGAACTATGGCTACACCTTC. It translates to CASRSPPGQANYGYTF.

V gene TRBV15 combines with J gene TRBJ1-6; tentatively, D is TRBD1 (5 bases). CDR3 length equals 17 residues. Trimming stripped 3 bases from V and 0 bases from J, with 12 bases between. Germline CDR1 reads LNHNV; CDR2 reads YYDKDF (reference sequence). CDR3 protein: CATSRGLGSSYNSPLHF. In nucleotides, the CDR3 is TGTGCCACCAGCAGGGGACTCGGAAGCTCCTATAATTCACCCCTCCACTTT. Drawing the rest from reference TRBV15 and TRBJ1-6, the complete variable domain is DAMVIQNPRYQVTQFGKPVTLSCSQTLNHNVMYWYQQKSSQAPKLLFHYYDKDFNNEADTPDNFQSRRPNTSFCFLDIRSPGLGDTAMYLCATSRGLGSSYNSPLHFGNGTRLTVT.

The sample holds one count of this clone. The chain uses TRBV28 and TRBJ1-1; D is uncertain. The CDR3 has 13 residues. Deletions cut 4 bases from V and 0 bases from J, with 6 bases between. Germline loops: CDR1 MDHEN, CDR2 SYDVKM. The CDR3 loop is CASSYTMNTEAFF. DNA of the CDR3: TGTGCCAGCAGTTATACTATGAACACTGAAGCTTTCTTT.

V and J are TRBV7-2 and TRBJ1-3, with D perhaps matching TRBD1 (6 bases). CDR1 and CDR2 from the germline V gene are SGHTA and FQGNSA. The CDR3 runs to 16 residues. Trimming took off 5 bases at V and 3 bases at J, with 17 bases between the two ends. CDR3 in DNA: TGTGCCAGCAGCGAGGACAGTACGGTGAATGGAAACACCATATATTTT. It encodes CASSEDSTVNGNTIYF.

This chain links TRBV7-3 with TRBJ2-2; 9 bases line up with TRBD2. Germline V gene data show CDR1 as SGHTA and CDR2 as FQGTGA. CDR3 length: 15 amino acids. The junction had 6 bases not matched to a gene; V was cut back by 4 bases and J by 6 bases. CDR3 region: CASSYSGTSPGELFF. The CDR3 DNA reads TGTGCCAGCAGCTATTCCGGGACTAGCCCCGGGGAGCTGTTTTTT.

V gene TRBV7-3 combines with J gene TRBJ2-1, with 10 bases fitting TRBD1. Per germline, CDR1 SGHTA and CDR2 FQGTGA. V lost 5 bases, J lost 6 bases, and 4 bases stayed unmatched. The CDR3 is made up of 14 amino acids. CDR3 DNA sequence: TGTGCCAGCAGCCTTGGGACAGGGGTCAATGAGCAGTTCTTC. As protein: CASSLGTGVNEQFF.

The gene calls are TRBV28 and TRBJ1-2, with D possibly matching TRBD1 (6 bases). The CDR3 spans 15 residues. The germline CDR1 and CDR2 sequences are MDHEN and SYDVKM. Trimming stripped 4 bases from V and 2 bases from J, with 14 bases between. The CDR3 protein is CASSSFATGNYGYTF. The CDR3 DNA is TGTGCCAGCAGTTCCTTCGCAACAGGGAACTATGGCTACACCTTC.

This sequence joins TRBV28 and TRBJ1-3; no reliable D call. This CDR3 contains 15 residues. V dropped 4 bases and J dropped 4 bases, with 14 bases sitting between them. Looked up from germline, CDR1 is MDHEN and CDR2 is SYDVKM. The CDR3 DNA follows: TGTGCCAGCAGTTCGTTAGGCGGGAGGGGAAACACCATATATTTT. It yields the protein CASSSLGGRGNTIYF.

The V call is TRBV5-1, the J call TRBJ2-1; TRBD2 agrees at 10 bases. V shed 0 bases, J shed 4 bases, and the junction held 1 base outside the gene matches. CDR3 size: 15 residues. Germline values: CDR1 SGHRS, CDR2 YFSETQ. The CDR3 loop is CASSLVAGGYNEQFF. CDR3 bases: TGCGCCAGCAGCTTGGTAGCGGGGGGATACAATGAGCAGTTCTTC.

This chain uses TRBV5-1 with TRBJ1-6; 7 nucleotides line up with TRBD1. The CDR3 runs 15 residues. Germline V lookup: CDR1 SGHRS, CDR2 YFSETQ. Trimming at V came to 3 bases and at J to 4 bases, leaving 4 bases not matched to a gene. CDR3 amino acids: CASSWGTAYNSPLHF. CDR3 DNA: TGCGCCAGCAGCTGGGGGACAGCTTATAATTCACCCCTCCACTTT.

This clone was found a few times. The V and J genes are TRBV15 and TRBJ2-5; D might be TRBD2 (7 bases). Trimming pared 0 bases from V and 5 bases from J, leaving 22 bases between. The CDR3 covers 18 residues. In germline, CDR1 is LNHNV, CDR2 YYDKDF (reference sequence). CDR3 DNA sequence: TGTGCCACCAGCAGAGATAGGTGGCGGCAGGGGCGGGGGGAGACCCAGTACTTC. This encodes CATSRDRWRQGRGETQYF.

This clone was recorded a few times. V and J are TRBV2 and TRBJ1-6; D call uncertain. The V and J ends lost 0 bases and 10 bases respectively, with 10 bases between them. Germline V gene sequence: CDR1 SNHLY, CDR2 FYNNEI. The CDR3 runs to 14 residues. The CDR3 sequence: CASSEAPALSPLHF. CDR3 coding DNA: TGTGCCAGCAGTGAAGCGCCCGCTCTATCACCCCTCCACTTT.

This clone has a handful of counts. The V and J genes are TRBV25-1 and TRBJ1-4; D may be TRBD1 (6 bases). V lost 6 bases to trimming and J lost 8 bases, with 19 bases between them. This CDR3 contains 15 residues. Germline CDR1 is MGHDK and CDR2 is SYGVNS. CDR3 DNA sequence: TGTGCCAGCAGCCTATCACAGGGACGAAACGAAAAACTGTTTTTT. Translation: CASSLSQGRNEKLFF.

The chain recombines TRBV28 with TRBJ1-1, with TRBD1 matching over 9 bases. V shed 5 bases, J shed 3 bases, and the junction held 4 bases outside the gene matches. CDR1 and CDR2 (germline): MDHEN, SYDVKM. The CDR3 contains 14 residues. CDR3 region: CASSGGQGYTEAFF. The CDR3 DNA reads TGTGCCAGCAGTGGGGGACAGGGTTACACTGAAGCTTTCTTT.

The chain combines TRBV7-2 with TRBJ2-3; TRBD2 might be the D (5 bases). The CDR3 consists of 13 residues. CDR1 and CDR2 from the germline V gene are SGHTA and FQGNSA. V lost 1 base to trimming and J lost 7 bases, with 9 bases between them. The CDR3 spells CASSLVGLNTQYF. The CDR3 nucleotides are TGTGCCAGCAGCTTAGTCGGACTTAATACGCAGTATTTT. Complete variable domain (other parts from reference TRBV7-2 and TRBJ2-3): GAGVSQSPSNKVTEKGKDVELRCDPISGHTALYWYRQSLGQGLEFLIYFQGNSAPDKSGLPSDRFSAERTGGSVSTLTIQRTQQEDSAVYLCASSLVGLNTQYFGPGTRLTVL.

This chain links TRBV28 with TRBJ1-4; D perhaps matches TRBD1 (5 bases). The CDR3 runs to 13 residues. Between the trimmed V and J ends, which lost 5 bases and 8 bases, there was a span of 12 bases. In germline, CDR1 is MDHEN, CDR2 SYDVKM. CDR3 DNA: TGTGCCAGCAGTGTAACAGGTGGGGAAAAACTGTTTTTT. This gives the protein CASSVTGGEKLFF.

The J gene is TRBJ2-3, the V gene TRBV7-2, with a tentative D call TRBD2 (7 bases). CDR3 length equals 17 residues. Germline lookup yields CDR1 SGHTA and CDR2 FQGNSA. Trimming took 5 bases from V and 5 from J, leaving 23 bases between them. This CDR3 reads CASSRPRTGGPGDTQYF. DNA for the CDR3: TGTGCCAGCAGCAGACCGAGAACGGGGGGCCCCGGAGATACGCAGTATTTT.

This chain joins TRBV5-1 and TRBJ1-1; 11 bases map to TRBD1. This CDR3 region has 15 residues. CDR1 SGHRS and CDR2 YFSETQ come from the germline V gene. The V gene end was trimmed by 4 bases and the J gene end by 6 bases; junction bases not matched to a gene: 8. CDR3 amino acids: CASSNWTGGLAEAFF. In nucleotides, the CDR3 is TGCGCCAGCAGCAACTGGACAGGGGGCTTGGCTGAAGCTTTCTTT.

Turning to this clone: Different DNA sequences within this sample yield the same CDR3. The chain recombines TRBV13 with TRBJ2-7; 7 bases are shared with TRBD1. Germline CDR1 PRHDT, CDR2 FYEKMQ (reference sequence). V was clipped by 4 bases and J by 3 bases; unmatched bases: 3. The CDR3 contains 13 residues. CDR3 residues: CASSYRGIYEQYF. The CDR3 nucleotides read TGTGCCAGCAGCTACAGGGGAATCTACGAGCAGTACTTC.

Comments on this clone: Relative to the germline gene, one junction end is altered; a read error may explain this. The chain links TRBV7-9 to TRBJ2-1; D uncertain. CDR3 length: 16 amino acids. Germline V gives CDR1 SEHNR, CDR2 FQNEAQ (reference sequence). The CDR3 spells CSSSPGQSSSYNEQFF. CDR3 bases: TGTTCCAGCAGCCCAGGTCAAAGTAGCTCCTACAATGAGCAGTTCTTC. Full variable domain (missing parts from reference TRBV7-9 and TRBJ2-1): DTGVSQNPRHKITKRGQNVTFRCDPISEHNRLYWYRQTLGQGPEFLTYFQNEAQLEKSRLLSDRFSAERPKGSFSTLEIQRTEQGDSAMYLCSSSPGQSSSYNEQFFGPGTRLTVL.